This TCR beta chain was recorded in a study of beta chain features in type 1 diabetes. The CDR3 is made up of 14 amino acids. The V and J ends lost 4 bases and 6 bases, in that order; junction bases with no gene match: 8. The V gene's germline CDR1 is MNHEY and CDR2 SVGAGI. The whole isolated RNA underwent reverse transcription, so sequencing captured expressed TCRB transcripts. The protocol was immunoSEQ multiplex PCR, while the TCRdb copy is restricted to in-frame clones and leaves out a portion. Of some 150,000 clones listed, 6.9% were seen once; the top ten hold about 1.4%. The chain combines TRBV6-5 with TRBJ2-7; TRBD2 aligns across 8 bases. The clonotype was recovered from a woman younger than 45 in good health. Sequencing used central memory CD4+ T cells from blood. DNA for the CDR3: TGTGCCAGCAGTTCCCCGGGGGGGACCGGCGAGCAGTACTTC. Its translation is CASSSPGGTGEQYF.